These T cell receptor beta chains were read from a single sample in a study of cytomegalovirus exposure and HLA in healthy donors. Repertoires were generated with immunoSEQ multiplex PCR, while TCRdb's copy carries only in-frame clones and drops some. Seen here are some 140,000 clones, roughly 86% observed once, and the top ten hold 2.1%. Sequencing was done on a sample of PBMCs. The receptors derive from a human donor in good health. CDR3s include the opening cysteine and the closing phenylalanine or tryptophan. A D gene is named only where the DNA matches it firmly. Where a row states a size, it is once, few, many or the class of an expanded clone; other rows omit it.

NA	TRBD2	15	TRBJ2-7	TRBV9	CASSPSGRSSYEQYF	TGTGCCAGCAGCCCGAGCGGGAGGAGCTCCTACGAGCAGTACTTC
NA	NA	16	TRBJ1-1	TRBV18	CASSELGQLRNTEAFF	TGTGCCAGCTCCGAACTTGGACAGTTGAGGAACACTGAAGCTTTCTTT
NA	TRBD2	15	TRBJ2-1	TRBV5-1	CASSSSGSSYNEQFF	TGCGCCAGCAGCTCTAGCGGCAGCTCCTACAATGAGCAGTTCTTC
NA	TRBD1	14	TRBJ1-5	TRBV28	CASTPGQGHQPQHF	TGTGCCAGCACCCCGGGACAGGGCCATCAGCCCCAGCATTTT
NA	TRBD1	15	TRBJ1-1	TRBV19	CASTNTGQQNTEAFF	TGTGCCAGTACTAATACGGGACAGCAGAACACTGAAGCTTTCTTT
NA	TRBD2	17	TRBJ2-3	TRBV5-4	CATVSRRGGDHTDTQYF	TGTGCCACCGTCTCTAGGCGCGGGGGTGATCACACAGATACGCAGTATTTT
NA	TRBD1	15	TRBJ2-5	TRBV6-5	CASRPSQGAAETQYF	TGTGCCAGCAGGCCCTCGCAGGGGGCAGCGGAGACCCAGTACTTC
NA	NA	12	TRBJ2-7	TRBV12-5	CASGLSAGEQYF	TGTGCTAGTGGTTTGTCTGCAGGCGAGCAGTACTTC
NA	NA	16	TRBJ2-2	TRBV28	CASSLPLQEFTGELFF	TGTGCCAGCAGTTTGCCGCTACAGGAGTTCACCGGGGAGCTGTTTTTT
NA	NA	14	TRBJ1-1	TRBV27	CASRLAGANTEAFF	TGTGCCAGCAGGCTAGCAGGGGCTAACACTGAAGCTTTCTTT
NA	TRBD1	16	TRBJ1-6	TRBV7-2	CASSSTSGTGMKTLHF	TGTGCCAGCAGCTCGACCTCCGGGACAGGGATGAAGACCCTCCACTTT
NA	NA	13	TRBJ1-1	TRBV5-6	CASSLGGNTEAFF	TGTGCCAGCAGCTTGGGCGGAAACACTGAAGCTTTCTTT
NA	NA	13	TRBJ2-2	TRBV25-1	CASSEYGTGELFF	TGTGCCAGCAGTGAATACGGGACCGGGGAGCTGTTTTTT
NA	TRBD1	14	TRBJ1-5	TRBV9	CASSVGQGGQPQHF	TGTGCCAGCAGCGTAGGACAGGGCGGGCAGCCCCAGCATTTT
NA	TRBD1	14	TRBJ2-5	TRBV5-1	CASSVGQGQETQYF	TGCGCCAGCAGCGTGGGACAGGGGCAAGAGACCCAGTACTTC
NA	NA	14	TRBJ1-1	TRBV29-1	CSASGGGMNTEAFF	TGCAGCGCTTCAGGCGGGGGAATGAACACTGAAGCTTTCTTT
few	TRBD1	15	TRBJ2-7	TRBV6-1	CASSEATGVSHEQYF	TGTGCCAGCAGTGAAGCGACAGGGGTATCCCACGAGCAGTACTTC
NA	NA	16	TRBJ2-3	TRBV9	CASSVGIGLPADTQYF	TGTGCCAGCAGCGTAGGAATCGGTCTGCCGGCAGATACGCAGTATTTT
NA	NA	13	TRBJ1-2	TRBV7-2	CASTIGQGSGYTF	TGTGCCAGCACCATCGGCCAGGGGTCTGGCTACACCTTC
NA	TRBD2	15	TRBJ2-2	TRBV19	CASSISGGVTGELFF	TGTGCCAGTAGTATAAGCGGGGGGGTAACCGGGGAGCTGTTTTTT
NA	NA	13	TRBJ1-1	TRBV7-2	CASSLVVTEEAFF	TGTGCCAGCAGCTTAGTAGTAACAGAAGAAGCTTTCTTT
NA	TRBD2	20	TRBJ2-1	TRBV7-3	CASSYRRGGLAIQRGNEQFF	TGTGCCAGCAGCTACCGTCGCGGGGGGCTAGCGATCCAACGGGGCAATGAGCAGTTCTTC
NA	TRBD2	15	TRBJ2-5	TRBV10-3	CAISDSGGLQETQYF	TGTGCCATCAGTGATAGCGGGGGGTTACAAGAGACCCAGTACTTC
NA	NA	14	TRBJ2-2	TRBV30	CAWRGTLNTGELFF	TGTGCCTGGAGAGGGACTTTGAACACCGGGGAGCTGTTTTTT
NA	TRBD1	15	TRBJ1-2	TRBV6-5	CASSYLGTGVLGYTF	TGTGCCAGCAGTTACCTCGGGACAGGGGTATTGGGTTACACCTTC
NA	NA	14	TRBJ1-5	TRBV6-5	CASSPGSASQPQHF	TGTGCCAGCAGTCCCGGGTCTGCGAGTCAGCCCCAGCATTTT
NA	NA	16	TRBJ2-3	TRBV6-5	CASSYHGQPGTDTQYF	TGTGCCAGCAGTTACCATGGACAGCCCGGCACAGATACGCAGTATTTT
NA	TRBD2	16	TRBJ2-7	TRBV18	CASSRAGGRPPYEQYF	TGTGCCAGCTCACGGGCGGGAGGGCGACCTCCCTACGAGCAGTACTTC